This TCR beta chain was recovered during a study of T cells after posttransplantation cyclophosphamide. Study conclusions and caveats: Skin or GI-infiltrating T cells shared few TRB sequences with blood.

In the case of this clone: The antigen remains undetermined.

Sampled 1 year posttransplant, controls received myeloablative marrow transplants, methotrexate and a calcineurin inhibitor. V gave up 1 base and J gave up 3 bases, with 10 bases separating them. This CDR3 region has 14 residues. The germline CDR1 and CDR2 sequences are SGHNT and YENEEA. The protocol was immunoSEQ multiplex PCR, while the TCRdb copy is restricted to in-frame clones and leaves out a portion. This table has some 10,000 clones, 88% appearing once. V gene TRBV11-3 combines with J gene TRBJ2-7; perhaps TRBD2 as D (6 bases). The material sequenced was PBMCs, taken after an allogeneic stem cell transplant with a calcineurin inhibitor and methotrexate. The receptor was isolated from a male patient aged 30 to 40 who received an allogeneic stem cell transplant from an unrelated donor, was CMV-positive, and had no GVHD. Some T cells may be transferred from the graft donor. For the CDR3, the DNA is TGTGCCAGCAGCTTAGGAAGGCGGGGCTACGAGCAGTACTTC. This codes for CASSLGRRGYEQYF.